The 20 T cell receptor beta chains reported below all come from one sample, sequenced in a study of beta chain features in type 1 diabetes. All of the isolated RNA was reverse transcribed, so expressed TCRB transcripts were sequenced. Repertoires were generated with immunoSEQ multiplex PCR, while TCRdb's copy carries only in-frame clones and drops some. Here the sample spans under 450,000 clones, approximately 15% being singletons. Material: naive CD4+ T cells from blood. The receptors originated from a man aged 25-40 years in good health.

This chain uses TRBV7-8 with TRBJ2-3; D call uncertain. Trimming cost V 0 bases and J 0 bases, with 7 bases left between them. CDR3 size: 15 residues. The germline CDR1 and CDR2 sequences are SGHVS and FQNEAQ. The CDR3 nucleotides are TGTGCCAGCAGCTTAGCGGTAGCTAGCACAGATACGCAGTATTTT. The encoded protein is CASSLAVASTDTQYF.

The chain joins TRBV4-3 to TRBJ2-1; no reliable D call. Per the germline V gene, CDR1 is LGHNA and CDR2 is YSLEER. The CDR3 is 15 amino acids. Trimming cost V 0 bases and J 0 bases, with 6 bases left between them. The CDR3 region has the DNA TGCGCCAGCAGCCAAGAGACGGGCTCCTACAATGAGCAGTTCTTC. The encoded protein is CASSQETGSYNEQFF.

This clone was observed a handful of times. The chain is built from TRBV6-6 and TRBJ2-7; 9 nucleotides line up with TRBD1. J was trimmed by 1 base and V by 5 bases; bases with no gene match: 3. Per the germline V gene, CDR1 is MNHNY and CDR2 is SVGAGI (reference sequence). The CDR3 spans 14 residues. DNA of the CDR3: TGTGCCAGCAGTATCGGACAGGGGTCCTACGAGCAGTACTTC. It codes for CASSIGQGSYEQYF.

This chain joins TRBV30 and TRBJ1-4, with D unresolved. Trimming shortened V by 1 base and J by 7 bases, and 4 bases separated the two germline ends. CDR1 is GTSNPN and CDR2 is SVGIG in the germline V gene (reference sequence). The CDR3 is made up of 11 amino acids. This CDR3 reads CAWSGFEKLFF. CDR3 nucleotides: TGTGCCTGGAGTGGGTTTGAAAAACTGTTTTTT.

This clone was observed a few times. The gene calls are TRBV13 and TRBJ2-1, with 7 bases that match TRBD1. V dropped 1 base and J dropped 8; count of bases not matched to a gene: 8. Germline values: CDR1 PRHDT, CDR2 FYEKMQ (reference sequence). The CDR3 is 15 residues long. The CDR3, as DNA: TGTGCCAGCAGCTTAGTAGGGGGCCCATCCGATGAGCAGTTCTTC. This translates into CASSLVGGPSDEQFF.

This clone appeared a few times. J is TRBJ2-1 and V is TRBV9, with TRBD2 matching over 8 bases. The CDR3 runs 13 residues. CDR1 and CDR2 from the germline V gene are SGDLS and YYNGEE. The junction had 6 bases not matched to a gene; V was cut back by 9 bases and J by 4 bases. CDR3 sequence reads: CATPGGRYNEQFF. Here the CDR3 DNA reads TGTGCCACCCCGGGGGGGAGGTACAATGAGCAGTTCTTC.

V is TRBV5-1 and J is TRBJ1-4; TRBD1 is a possible D gene (6 bases). This CDR3 contains 15 residues. V was trimmed by 4 bases and J by 2 bases, leaving 12 bases between them. Germline assignment: CDR1 SGHRS and CDR2 YFSETQ. The CDR3 sequence is CASSDARGTNEKLFF. The CDR3 DNA is TGCGCCAGCAGCGATGCCAGGGGCACTAATGAAAAACTGTTTTTT.

The rearrangement uses TRBV7-2 and TRBJ2-5, with a weak D call TRBD2 (5 bases). The CDR3 sequence is 12 residues long. The germline CDR1 and CDR2 sequences are SGHTA and FQGNSA. V dropped 5 bases and J dropped 9 bases, with 13 bases sitting between them. CDR3 region: CASSPRAPSQYF. The CDR3 DNA reads TGTGCCAGCAGCCCGAGGGCGCCGTCCCAGTACTTC.

The J gene is TRBJ1-2, the V gene TRBV27; 7 nucleotides match TRBD1. The CDR3 is made up of 13 amino acids. V trimming: 5 bases; J trimming: 2 bases; junction bases outside the gene matches: 2. Per germline, CDR1 MNHEY and CDR2 SMNVEV (reference sequence). CDR3 DNA sequence: TGTGCCAGCAGTCAGACAGGGAACTATGGCTACACCTTC. Protein sequence: CASSQTGNYGYTF.

The V and J genes are TRBV5-4 and TRBJ2-7, with D perhaps TRBD1 (6 bases). V was trimmed by 0 bases and J by 4 bases, leaving 17 bases between them. CDR1 and CDR2 from the germline V gene are SGHNT and YYREEE (reference sequence). This CDR3 is 16 amino acids long. The CDR3 here is CASSLAQGLTFYEQYF. The CDR3 coding sequence is TGTGCCAGCAGCTTGGCACAGGGCCTTACGTTTTACGAGCAGTACTTC.

This sequence joins TRBV5-4 and TRBJ2-1; the match to TRBD2 covers 9 bases. The germline V gene encodes CDR1 SGHNT and CDR2 YYREEE (reference sequence). The length of the CDR3 is 16 residues. With 4 bases clipped from V and 3 bases from J, the junction kept 8 bases outside the gene matches. The CDR3 loop reads CASSLGRTSVYNEQFF. The CDR3 DNA is TGTGCCAGCAGCCTTGGCCGGACTAGCGTCTACAATGAGCAGTTCTTC.

This chain joins TRBV10-3 and TRBJ2-6, with 10 bases aligning to TRBD2. The CDR3 spans 16 residues. Germline V lookup: CDR1 ENHRY, CDR2 SYGVKD. The V gene end was trimmed by 6 bases and the J gene end by 1 base; junction bases not matched to a gene: 3. CDR3 bases: TGTGCCATCAGCCTAGCGGGAGATTCTGGGGCCAACGTCCTGACTTTC. Its translation: CAISLAGDSGANVLTF.

The V call is TRBV7-9, the J call TRBJ2-7, with D unclear. Germline V gene data show CDR1 as SEHNR and CDR2 as FQNEAQ (reference sequence). V lost 1 base to trimming and J lost 2 bases, with 9 bases between them. The CDR3 sequence is 14 residues long. The chain's CDR3 is CASSLGLVPYEQYF. The CDR3, as DNA: TGTGCCAGCAGCTTAGGGTTGGTCCCCTACGAGCAGTACTTC.

This clone occurred a few times. This sequence joins TRBV27 and TRBJ1-1; TRBD1 agrees at 7 bases. The CDR3 sequence is 14 residues long. Germline CDR1 is MNHEY and CDR2 is SMNVEV (reference sequence). J was trimmed by 1 base and V by 6 bases; bases with no gene match: 5. Here the CDR3 DNA reads TGTGCCAGCAGCACTGGGACAGCGAACACTGAAGCTTTCTTT. It translates to CASSTGTANTEAFF.

This clone turned up a few times. CDR3 nucleotides: TGTGCCAGCAGTTTCTGGCCACGGGACAGGGGTGGCAGGGTGCGAAATTCACCCCTCCACTTT. It encodes CASSFWPRDRGGRVRNSPLHF. The chain couples TRBV27 to TRBJ1-6; the match to TRBD1 covers 10 bases. This CDR3 comprises 21 residues. J was trimmed by 7 bases and V by 3 bases; bases with no gene match: 21. Per germline, CDR1 MNHEY and CDR2 SMNVEV (reference sequence).

This clone was seen a handful of times. The gene calls are TRBV5-4 and TRBJ2-1; D is unclear. Germline CDR1 reads SGHNT; CDR2 reads YYREEE (reference sequence). The ends were cut back, 0 bases at V and 6 bases at J, with 7 bases in the middle. The CDR3 has 13 residues. This CDR3 is CASSLVVSNEQFF. In nucleotides, the CDR3 is TGTGCCAGCAGCTTGGTAGTCTCCAATGAGCAGTTCTTC.

The CDR3 loop is CATSRGGTARNEKLFF. CDR3 coding DNA: TGTGCCACCAGCAGGGGCGGAACTGCCCGGAATGAAAAACTGTTTTTT. The chain links TRBV15 to TRBJ1-4; no clear D. There are 16 residues in the CDR3. Germline CDR1 LNHNV, CDR2 YYDKDF (reference sequence). V was trimmed by 3 bases and J by 5 bases, leaving 16 bases between them.

This clone was found a few times. V is TRBV5-1 and J is TRBJ2-2, with D unresolved. V was pared by 6 bases and J by 4 bases, with 10 bases between. The CDR3 consists of 13 residues. Per germline, CDR1 SGHRS and CDR2 YFSETQ. The CDR3 bases are TGCGCCAGCAACCCCCGAGGCACCGGGGAGCTGTTTTTT. Its protein product is CASNPRGTGELFF.

This chain uses TRBV5-1 with TRBJ2-2; unclear D gene. CDR1 is SGHRS, CDR2 YFSETQ, per germline. V was pared by 0 bases and J by 2 bases, with 2 bases between. The CDR3 is 13 amino acids. DNA for the CDR3: TGCGCCAGCAGCTTGGTAAACACCGGGGAGCTGTTTTTT. Amino acids: CASSLVNTGELFF.

This chain connects TRBV15 to TRBJ1-5; D is uncertain. CDR1 LNHNV and CDR2 YYDKDF come from the germline V gene (reference sequence). Trimming shortened V by 0 bases and J by 5 bases, and 5 bases separated the two germline ends. The length of the CDR3 is 13 residues. CDR3 amino acids: CATSRERDQPQHF. As DNA, the CDR3 is TGTGCCACCAGCAGAGAACGGGATCAGCCCCAGCATTTT.